This T cell receptor (beta chain) was recovered during a study of blood T cell repertoires in COVID-19. V lost 4 bases to trimming and J lost 13 bases, with 12 bases between them. Germline loops: CDR1 SGHRS, CDR2 YFSETQ. This CDR3 is built from 12 residues. The repertoire was sequenced with immunoSEQ multiplex PCR; TCRdb's copy has only in-frame clones and lacks some. The sample has 200,000 to 250,000 clones, under 90% seen once; the top ten hold 4.8%. This TCR derives from a woman aged 45 to 65 who had been exposed to COVID-19. J is TRBJ1-6 and V is TRBV5-1; possible D gene TRBD1, 6 bases. Sequencing was done on a sample of PBMCs or T cells enriched from blood (not recorded which). CDR3: CASSSTGTPLHF. CDR3 sequence (DNA): TGCGCCAGCAGCAGTACAGGGACGCCCCTCCACTTT.